This TCR beta chain was obtained from a study of blood T cell repertoires in COVID-19 (dated by TCRdb to 2018 to 2020). For the wider study: Samples covering the acute and convalescent phases of COVID-19 were provided by collaborators in the United States, Italy and Spain. The material from the prospective study consisted of cDNA or gDNA derived from T cells, B-cell-depleted T cells, or PBMCs. Subjects who had been exposed to COVID-19, were actively infected with it, or had recovered from it provided the deeply sampled blood TCRbeta repertoires that made up the dataset. The repertoires were released in a freely available public database meant as a resource for research on the immune response to SARS-CoV-2. Samples came from the ongoing ImmuneRACE study (first 160 participants) plus 1,254 subjects from 6 global collaborators. Sample metadata almost always included a de-identified subject ID, COVID-19 status, age in years and sex. Where available, HLA class I and class II types were taken from metadata supplied by the sample provider and were not determined by assay-based typing. Study-wide conclusions, independent of this receptor: The amount of clinical and demographic metadata varied by source and participant and was provided uncurated.

With regard to this clone: Its recognized antigen is unknown. No per-base quality is available; no much larger clone lies one base away.

The CDR3 starts with the cysteine, ends with the phenylalanine, and has 16 residues. Of the read, only the CDR3 DNA is kept; its 48 bases are in frame from base 1. Via the germline V gene (reference sequence), CDR1 is LNHNV and CDR2 YYDKDF. The V end gives up 0 bases and the J end 4 bases, leaving 8 bases in the junction not matched to a gene. TCRbeta CDR3 regions were amplified from genomic DNA by means of the immunoSEQ Assay, a bias-controlled multiplex PCR. The original pipeline was this. The number of nucleated cells in each sample was estimated from the amplification of reference gene primers within the assay. To quantify the absolute abundance of each unique TCRbeta CDR3 rearrangement, sequence reads were collapsed and filtered. For each sample, productive Simpson clonality was calculated as the square root of Simpson's diversity index over productive rearrangements. TCRdb carries this immuneACCESS record with in-frame sequences only. Its versions omit some clonotypes, under half of them owing to an unresolved V gene in the studies checked, with the rest unexplained. V, J and clone size are those of that table, while D and trimming were read from the DNA. Within this sample are about 400,000 clones, with 70% to 90% of them counted one time only. Of the sample, 1.4% is held by the ten largest clones.

The collaborating institutions used their own protocols to collect whole blood in K2EDTA tubes. Collaborator samples were shipped for TCRbeta analysis as frozen whole blood, isolated PBMCs, or DNA extracted from either sample type. The source material was peripheral blood. The TCR originated in a woman in her twenties or thirties with active or convalescent COVID-19. The sequence is built from TRBV15 and TRBJ1-2, with 7 bases matching TRBD1. The sequenced DNA: TGTGCCACCAGCAGAGACCGAGGGGGCGTCTTCTATGGCTACACCTTC. It encodes CATSRDRGGVFYGYTF.